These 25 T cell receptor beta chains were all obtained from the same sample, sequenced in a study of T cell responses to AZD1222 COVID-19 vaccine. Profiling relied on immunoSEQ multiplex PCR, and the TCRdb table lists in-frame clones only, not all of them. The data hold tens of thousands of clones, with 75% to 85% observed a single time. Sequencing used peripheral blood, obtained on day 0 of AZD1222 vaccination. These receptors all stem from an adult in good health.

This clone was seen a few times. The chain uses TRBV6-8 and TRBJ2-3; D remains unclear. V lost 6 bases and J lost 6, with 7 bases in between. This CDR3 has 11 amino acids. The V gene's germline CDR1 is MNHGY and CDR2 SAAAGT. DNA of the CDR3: TGTGCCAGCAGCCACACCGATACGCAGTATTTT. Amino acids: CASSHTDTQYF.

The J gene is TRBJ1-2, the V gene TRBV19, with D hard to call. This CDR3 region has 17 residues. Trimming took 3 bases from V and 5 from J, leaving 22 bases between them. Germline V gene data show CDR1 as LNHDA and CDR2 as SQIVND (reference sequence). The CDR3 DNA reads TGTGCCAGTAGTATCGTAGGGCAGCGCCAAGCCCAATATGGCTACACCTTC. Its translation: CASSIVGQRQAQYGYTF.

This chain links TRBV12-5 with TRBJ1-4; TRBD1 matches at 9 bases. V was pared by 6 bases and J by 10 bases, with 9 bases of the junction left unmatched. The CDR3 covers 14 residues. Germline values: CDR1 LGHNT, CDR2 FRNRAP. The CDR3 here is CASGSPGQGGKLFF. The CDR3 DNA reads TGTGCTAGTGGCTCCCCGGGACAGGGCGGAAAACTGTTTTTT.

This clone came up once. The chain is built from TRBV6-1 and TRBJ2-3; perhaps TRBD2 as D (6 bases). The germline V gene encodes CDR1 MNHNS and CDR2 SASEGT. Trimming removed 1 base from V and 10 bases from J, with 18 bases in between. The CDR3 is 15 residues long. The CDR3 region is CASSEGDSGLVAQYF. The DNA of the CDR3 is TGTGCCAGCAGTGAAGGGGACTCCGGCTTGGTCGCGCAGTATTTT.

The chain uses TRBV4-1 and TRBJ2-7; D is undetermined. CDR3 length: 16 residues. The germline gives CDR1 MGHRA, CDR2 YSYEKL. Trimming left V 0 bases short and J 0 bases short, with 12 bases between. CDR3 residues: CASSQDWWPTSYEQYF. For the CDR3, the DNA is TGCGCCAGCAGCCAAGATTGGTGGCCCACCTCCTACGAGCAGTACTTC.

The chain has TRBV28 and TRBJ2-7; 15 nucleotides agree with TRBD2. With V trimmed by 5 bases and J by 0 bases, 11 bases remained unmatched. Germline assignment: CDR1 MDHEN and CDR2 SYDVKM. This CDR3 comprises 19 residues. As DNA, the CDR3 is TGTGCCAGCAGTACTCCGGGACTAGCGGGAGGTCCTCCCTCCTACGAGCAGTACTTC. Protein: CASSTPGLAGGPPSYEQYF. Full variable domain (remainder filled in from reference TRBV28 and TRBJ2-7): DVKVTQSSRYLVKRTGEKVFLECVQDMDHENMFWYRQDPGLGLRLIYFSYDVKMKEKGDIPEGYSVSREKKERFSLILESASTNQTSMYLCASSTPGLAGGPPSYEQYFGPGTRLTVT.

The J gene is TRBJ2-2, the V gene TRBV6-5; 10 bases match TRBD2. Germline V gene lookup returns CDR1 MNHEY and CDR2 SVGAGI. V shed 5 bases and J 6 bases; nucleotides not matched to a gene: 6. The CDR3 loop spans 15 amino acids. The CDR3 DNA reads TGTGCCAGCAGTCTTTTAGCGGGGGGATCCGGGGAGCTGTTTTTT. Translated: CASSLLAGGSGELFF.

The CDR3 is CASSAYRGPYEQYF. The CDR3 DNA reads as TGTGCCAGTAGTGCGTACAGAGGGCCCTACGAGCAGTACTTC. The rearrangement joins TRBV19 to TRBJ2-7, with D perhaps TRBD2 (5 bases). Germline CDR1 reads LNHDA; CDR2 reads SQIVND (reference sequence). The CDR3 sequence is 14 residues long. V dropped 5 bases and J dropped 2 bases, with 13 bases sitting between them.

CDR3 region: CASNEGQEHEKLFF. In DNA, the CDR3 is TGTGCCAGCAACGAAGGACAGGAGCATGAAAAACTGTTTTTT. The chain has TRBV9 and TRBJ1-4; 7 bases are shared with TRBD1. The germline V gene has CDR1 SGDLS and CDR2 YYNGEE. The CDR3 has 14 residues. The trim removed 6 bases at V and 6 bases at J, leaving 8 bases unmatched.

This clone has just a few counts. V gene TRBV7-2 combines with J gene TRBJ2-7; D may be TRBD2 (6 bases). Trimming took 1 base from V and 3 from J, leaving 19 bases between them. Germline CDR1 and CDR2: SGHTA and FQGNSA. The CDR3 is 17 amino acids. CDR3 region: CASSLGPPGGTGYEQYF. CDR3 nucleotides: TGTGCCAGCAGCTTAGGGCCCCCCGGGGGTACGGGCTACGAGCAGTACTTC.

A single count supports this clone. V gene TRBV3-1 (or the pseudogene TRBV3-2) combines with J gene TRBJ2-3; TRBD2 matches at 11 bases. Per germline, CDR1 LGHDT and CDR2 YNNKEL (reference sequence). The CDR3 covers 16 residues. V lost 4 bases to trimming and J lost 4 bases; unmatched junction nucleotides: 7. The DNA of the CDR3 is TGTGCCAGCAGCCCCTTAGCGGGGGGGCCCGCAGATACGCAGTATTTT. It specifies CASSPLAGGPADTQYF.

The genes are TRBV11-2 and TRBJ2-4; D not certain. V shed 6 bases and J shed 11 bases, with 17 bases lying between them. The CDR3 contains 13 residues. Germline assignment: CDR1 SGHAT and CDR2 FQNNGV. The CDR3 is CASSLGRASLQYF. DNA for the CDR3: TGTGCCAGCAGTCTTGGACGGGCTTCTCTTCAGTACTTC.

CDR3 region: CAGGGINQPQHF. The CDR3 coding sequence is TGTGCCGGAGGGGGGATTAATCAGCCCCAGCATTTT. The chain links TRBV6-5 to TRBJ1-5; tentatively, D is TRBD1 (6 bases). CDR1 and CDR2 (germline): MNHEY, SVGAGI. The CDR3 consists of 12 residues. V was pared by 11 bases and J by 4 bases, with 12 bases between.

The DNA for the CDR3 is TGTGCCAGCAGGTCCCACCCCTACGAGCAGTACTTC. Translating gives CASRSHPYEQYF. The chain employs TRBV6-5 and TRBJ2-7; D is unclear. CDR1 MNHEY and CDR2 SVGAGI come from the germline V gene. Trimming pared 6 bases from V and 2 bases from J, leaving 8 bases between. The CDR3 covers 12 residues.

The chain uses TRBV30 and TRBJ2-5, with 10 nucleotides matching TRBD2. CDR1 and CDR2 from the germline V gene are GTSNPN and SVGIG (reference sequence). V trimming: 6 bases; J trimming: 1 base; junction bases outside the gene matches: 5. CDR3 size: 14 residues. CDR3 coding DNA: TGTGCCTGTCGGACTAGCGGCTCCCAAGAGACCCAGTACTTC. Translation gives CACRTSGSQETQYF.

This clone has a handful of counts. DNA of the CDR3: TGTGCCAGCAGTCTACAGGGAGCTAACTATGGCTACACCTTC. It yields the protein CASSLQGANYGYTF. The chain is built from TRBV2 and TRBJ1-2; tentative D call: TRBD1 (6 bases). V dropped 5 bases and J dropped 0 bases, with 10 bases sitting between them. Germline V CDR1 and CDR2: SNHLY, FYNNEI. The length of the CDR3 is 14 residues.

The CDR3 DNA sequence: TGTGCCAGCAGCCTGGGACAGGGGGCTTATAATTCACCCCTCCACTTT. Translating gives CASSLGQGAYNSPLHF. The rearrangement uses TRBV11-2 and TRBJ1-6; 12 nucleotides line up with TRBD1. CDR3 length: 16 amino acids. The germline gives CDR1 SGHAT, CDR2 FQNNGV. The junction had 3 bases not matched to a gene; V was cut back by 5 bases and J by 4 bases.

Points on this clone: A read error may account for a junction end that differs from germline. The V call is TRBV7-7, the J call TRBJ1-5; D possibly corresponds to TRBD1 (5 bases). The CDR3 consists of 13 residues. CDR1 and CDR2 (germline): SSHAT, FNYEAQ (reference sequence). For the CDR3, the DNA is TGTGCTAGCAGCCCGGACATCAATCAGCCCCAGCATTTT. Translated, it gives CASSPDINQPQHF. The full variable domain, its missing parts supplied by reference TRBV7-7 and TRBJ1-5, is GAGVSQSPRYKVTKRGQDVTLRCDPISSHATLYWYQQALGQGPEFLTYFNYEAQPDKSGLPSDRFSAERPEGSISTLTIQRTEQRDSAMYRCASSPDINQPQHFGDGTRLSIL.

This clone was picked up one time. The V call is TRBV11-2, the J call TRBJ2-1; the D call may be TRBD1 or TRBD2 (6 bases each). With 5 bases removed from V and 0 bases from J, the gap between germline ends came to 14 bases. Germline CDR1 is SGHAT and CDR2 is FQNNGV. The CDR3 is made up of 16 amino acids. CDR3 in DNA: TGTGCCAGCAGCCAAAGGGGGGATAGCTCCTACAATGAGCAGTTCTTC. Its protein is CASSQRGDSSYNEQFF.

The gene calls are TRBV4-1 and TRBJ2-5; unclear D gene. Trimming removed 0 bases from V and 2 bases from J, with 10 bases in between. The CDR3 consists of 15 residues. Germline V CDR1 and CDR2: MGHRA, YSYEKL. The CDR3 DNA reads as TGCGCCAGCAGCCAAGATCGGCAGCCGCAAGAGACCCAGTACTTC. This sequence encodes CASSQDRQPQETQYF.

The CDR3 spells CSVGRGSYEQYF. The CDR3 DNA sequence: TGCAGCGTCGGGCGGGGGAGCTACGAGCAGTACTTC. The V gene is TRBV29-1, the J gene TRBJ2-7, with TRBD2 matching 7 bases. The V segment lost 6 bases and the J segment 3 bases; nucleotides outside the gene matches: 5. The CDR3 length is 12 residues. CDR1 SQVTM and CDR2 ANQGSEA come from the germline V gene.

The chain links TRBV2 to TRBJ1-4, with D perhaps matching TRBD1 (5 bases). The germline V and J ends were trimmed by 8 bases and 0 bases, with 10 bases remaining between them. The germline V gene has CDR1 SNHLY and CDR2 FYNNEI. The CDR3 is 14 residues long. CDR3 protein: CASSGPTTNEKLFF. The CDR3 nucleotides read TGTGCCAGCTCGGGACCCACAACTAATGAAAAACTGTTTTTT.

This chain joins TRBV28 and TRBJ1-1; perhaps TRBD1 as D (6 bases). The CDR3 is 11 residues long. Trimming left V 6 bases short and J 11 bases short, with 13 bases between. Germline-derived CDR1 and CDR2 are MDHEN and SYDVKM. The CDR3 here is CASRSPGQAFF. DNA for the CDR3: TGTGCCAGCAGATCTCCTGGACAGGCTTTCTTT.

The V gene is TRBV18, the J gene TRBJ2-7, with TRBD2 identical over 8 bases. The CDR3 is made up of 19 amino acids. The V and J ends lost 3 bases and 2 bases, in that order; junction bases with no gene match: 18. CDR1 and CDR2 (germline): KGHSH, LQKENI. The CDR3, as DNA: TGTGCCAGCTCACCGGTAGAAAGGAGATCTAGCGGGTCCCCCTACGAGCAGTACTTC. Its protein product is CASSPVERRSSGSPYEQYF.

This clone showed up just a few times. The DNA of the CDR3 is TGTGCCAGCAGTGAGGTTAAGGGCGCTGAAGCTTTCTTT. It is translated as CASSEVKGAEAFF. The chain has TRBV6-1 and TRBJ1-1, with D unclear. The CDR3 has 13 residues. Per germline, CDR1 MNHNS and CDR2 SASEGT. V lost 3 bases, J lost 6 bases, and 11 bases lay in between.